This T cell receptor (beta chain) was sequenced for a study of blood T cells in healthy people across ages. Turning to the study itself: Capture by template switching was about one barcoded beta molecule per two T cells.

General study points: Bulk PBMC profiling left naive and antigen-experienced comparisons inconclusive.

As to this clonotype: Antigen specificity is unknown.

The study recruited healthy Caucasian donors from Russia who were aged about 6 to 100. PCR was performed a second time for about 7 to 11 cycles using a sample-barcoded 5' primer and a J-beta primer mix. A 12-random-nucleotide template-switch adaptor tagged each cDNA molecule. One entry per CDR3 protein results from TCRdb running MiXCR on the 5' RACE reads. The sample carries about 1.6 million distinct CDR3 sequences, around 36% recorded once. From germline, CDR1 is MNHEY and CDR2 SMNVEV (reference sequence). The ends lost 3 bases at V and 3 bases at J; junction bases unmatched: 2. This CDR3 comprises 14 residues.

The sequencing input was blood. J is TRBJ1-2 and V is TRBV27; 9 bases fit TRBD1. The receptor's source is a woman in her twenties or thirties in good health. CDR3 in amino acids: CASSLDRGYYGYTF. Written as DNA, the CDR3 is TGTGCCAGCAGTTTGGACAGGGGCTACTATGGCTACACCTTC.